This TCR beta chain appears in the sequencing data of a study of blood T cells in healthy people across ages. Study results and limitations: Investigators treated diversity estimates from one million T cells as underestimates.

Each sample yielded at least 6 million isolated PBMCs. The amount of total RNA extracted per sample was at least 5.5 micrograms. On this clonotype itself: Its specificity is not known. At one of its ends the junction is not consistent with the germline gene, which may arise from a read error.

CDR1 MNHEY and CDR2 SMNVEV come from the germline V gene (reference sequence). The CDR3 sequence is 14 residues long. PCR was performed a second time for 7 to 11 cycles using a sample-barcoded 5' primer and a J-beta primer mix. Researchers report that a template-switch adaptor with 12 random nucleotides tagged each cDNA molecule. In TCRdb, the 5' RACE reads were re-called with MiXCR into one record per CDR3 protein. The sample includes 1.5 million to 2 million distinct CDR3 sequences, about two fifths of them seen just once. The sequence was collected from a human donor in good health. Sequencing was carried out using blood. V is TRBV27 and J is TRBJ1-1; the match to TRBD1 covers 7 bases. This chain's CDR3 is CTSSYRDSWAEAFF. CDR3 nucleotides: TGTACCAGCAGTTATCGGGACAGCTGGGCTGAAGCTTTCTTT.